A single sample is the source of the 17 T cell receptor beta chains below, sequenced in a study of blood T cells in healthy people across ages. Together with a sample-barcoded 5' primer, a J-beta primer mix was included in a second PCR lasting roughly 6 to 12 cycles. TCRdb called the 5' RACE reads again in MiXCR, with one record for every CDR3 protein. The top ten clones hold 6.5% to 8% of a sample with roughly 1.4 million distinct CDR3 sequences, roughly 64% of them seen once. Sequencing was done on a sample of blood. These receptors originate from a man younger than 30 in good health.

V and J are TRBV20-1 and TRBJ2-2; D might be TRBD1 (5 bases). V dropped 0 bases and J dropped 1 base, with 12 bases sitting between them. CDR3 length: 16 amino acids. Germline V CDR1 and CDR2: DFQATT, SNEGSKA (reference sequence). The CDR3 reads CSARDRAGLNTGELFF. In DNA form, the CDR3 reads TGCAGTGCTAGAGATAGGGCAGGGCTGAACACCGGGGAGCTGTTTTTT.

The CDR3 protein is CSAPRSTDTQYF. In nucleotides, the CDR3 is TGCAGTGCCCCACGAAGCACAGATACGCAGTATTTT. This sequence joins TRBV20-1 and TRBJ2-3; D unresolved. Germline lookup yields CDR1 DFQATT and CDR2 SNEGSKA (reference sequence). The V end was cut by 6 bases, the J end by 0 bases, with 7 bases between. The CDR3 spans 12 residues.

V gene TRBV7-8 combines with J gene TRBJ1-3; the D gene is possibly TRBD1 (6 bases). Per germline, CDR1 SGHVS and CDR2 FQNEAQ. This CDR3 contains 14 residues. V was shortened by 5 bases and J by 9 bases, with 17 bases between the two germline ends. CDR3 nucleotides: TGTGCCAGCAGCCCACAGGGTATTGGTAGCACCATATATTTT. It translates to CASSPQGIGSTIYF.

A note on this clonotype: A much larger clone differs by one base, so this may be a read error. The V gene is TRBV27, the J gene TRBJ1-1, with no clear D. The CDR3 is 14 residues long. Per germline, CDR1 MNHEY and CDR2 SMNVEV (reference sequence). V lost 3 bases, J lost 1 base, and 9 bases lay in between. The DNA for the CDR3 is TGTGCCAGCAGTTTCGGGCAGGAGAACACTGAAGCTTTCTTT. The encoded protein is CASSFGQENTEAFF.

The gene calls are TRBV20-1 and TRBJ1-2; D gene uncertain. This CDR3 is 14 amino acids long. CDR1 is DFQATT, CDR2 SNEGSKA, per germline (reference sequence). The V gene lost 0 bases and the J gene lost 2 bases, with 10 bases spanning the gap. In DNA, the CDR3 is TGCAGTGCTAGAGAAAGGTGGGAGAACTATGGCTACACCTTC. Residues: CSARERWENYGYTF.

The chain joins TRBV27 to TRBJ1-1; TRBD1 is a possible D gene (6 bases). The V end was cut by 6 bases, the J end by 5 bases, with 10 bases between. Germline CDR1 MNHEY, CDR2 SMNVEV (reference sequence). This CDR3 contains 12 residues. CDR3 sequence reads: CASSAGTTEAFF. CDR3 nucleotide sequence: TGTGCCAGCAGCGCCGGGACAACTGAAGCTTTCTTT.

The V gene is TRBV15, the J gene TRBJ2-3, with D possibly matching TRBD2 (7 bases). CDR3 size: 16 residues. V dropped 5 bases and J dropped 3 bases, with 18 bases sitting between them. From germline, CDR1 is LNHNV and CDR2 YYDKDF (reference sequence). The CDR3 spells CATSARTVAGTDTQYF. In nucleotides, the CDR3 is TGTGCCACCAGCGCAAGGACAGTAGCGGGTACAGATACGCAGTATTTT. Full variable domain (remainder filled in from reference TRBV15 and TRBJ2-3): DAMVIQNPRYQVTQFGKPVTLSCSQTLNHNVMYWYQQKSSQAPKLLFHYYDKDFNNEADTPDNFQSRRPNTSFCFLDIRSPGLGDTAMYLCATSARTVAGTDTQYFGPGTRLTVL.

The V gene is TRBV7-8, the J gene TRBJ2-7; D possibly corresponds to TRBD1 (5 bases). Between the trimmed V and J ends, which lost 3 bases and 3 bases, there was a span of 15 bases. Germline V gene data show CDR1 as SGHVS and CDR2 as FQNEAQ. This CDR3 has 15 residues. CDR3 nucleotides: TGTGCCAGCAGCTTTGGTCGCCAGGGCAACTACGAGCAGTACTTC. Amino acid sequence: CASSFGRQGNYEQYF.

Here the CDR3 reads CASSQPGLGIRTGQAFF. The CDR3 DNA follows: TGTGCCAGCAGCCAACCCGGTTTGGGAATAAGGACAGGGCAAGCTTTCTTT. V and J are TRBV7-9 and TRBJ1-1; 8 bases map to TRBD1. The V and J ends lost 5 bases and 9 bases, in that order; junction bases with no gene match: 20. Germline CDR1 reads SEHNR; CDR2 reads FQNEAQ (reference sequence). This CDR3 region has 17 residues.

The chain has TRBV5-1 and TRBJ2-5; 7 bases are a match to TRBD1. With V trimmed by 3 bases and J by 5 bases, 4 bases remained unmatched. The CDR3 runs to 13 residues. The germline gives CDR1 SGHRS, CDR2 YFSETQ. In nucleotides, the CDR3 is TGCGCCAGCAGCTCGACAGGGAAGGAGACCCAGTACTTC. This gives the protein CASSSTGKETQYF. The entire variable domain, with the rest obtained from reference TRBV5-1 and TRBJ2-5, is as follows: KAGVTQTPRYLIKTRGQQVTLSCSPISGHRSVSWYQQTPGQGLQFLFEYFSETQRNKGNFPGRFSGRQFSNSRSEMNVSTLELGDSALYLCASSSTGKETQYFGPGTRLLVL.

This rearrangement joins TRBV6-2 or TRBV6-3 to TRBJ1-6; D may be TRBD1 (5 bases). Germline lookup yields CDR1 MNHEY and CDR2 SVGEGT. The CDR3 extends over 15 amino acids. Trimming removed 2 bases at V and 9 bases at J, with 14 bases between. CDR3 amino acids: CASSYRGSISSPLHF. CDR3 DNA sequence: TGTGCCAGCAGTTACAGGGGCAGTATAAGTTCACCCCTCCACTTT.

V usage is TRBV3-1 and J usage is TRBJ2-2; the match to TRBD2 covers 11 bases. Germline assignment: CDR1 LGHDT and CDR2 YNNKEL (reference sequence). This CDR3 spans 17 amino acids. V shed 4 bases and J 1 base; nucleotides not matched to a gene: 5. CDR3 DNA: TGTGCCAGCAGCCCCAGGGGACTAGCGGAGAACACCGGGGAGCTGTTTTTT. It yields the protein CASSPRGLAENTGELFF.

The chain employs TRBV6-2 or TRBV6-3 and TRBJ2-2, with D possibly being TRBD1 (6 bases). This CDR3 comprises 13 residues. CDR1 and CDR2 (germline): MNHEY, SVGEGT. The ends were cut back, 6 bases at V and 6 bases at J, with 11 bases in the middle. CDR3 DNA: TGTGCCAGCAGGCCTGGGGGCGCCGGGGAGCTGTTTTTT. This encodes CASRPGGAGELFF.

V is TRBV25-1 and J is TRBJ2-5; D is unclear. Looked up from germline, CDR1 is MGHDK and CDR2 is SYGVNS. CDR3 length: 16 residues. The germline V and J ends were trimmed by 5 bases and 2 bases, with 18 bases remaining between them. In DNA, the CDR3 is TGTGCCAGCAGTTACGGTGGGGTGGCGTGGCAAGAGACCCAGTACTTC. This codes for CASSYGGVAWQETQYF.

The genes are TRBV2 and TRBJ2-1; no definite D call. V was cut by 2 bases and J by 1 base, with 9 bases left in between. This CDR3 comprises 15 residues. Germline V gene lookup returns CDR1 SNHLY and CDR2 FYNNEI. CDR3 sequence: CASSELVLSYNEQFF. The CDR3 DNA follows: TGTGCCAGCAGTGAACTAGTTTTGTCCTACAATGAGCAGTTCTTC.

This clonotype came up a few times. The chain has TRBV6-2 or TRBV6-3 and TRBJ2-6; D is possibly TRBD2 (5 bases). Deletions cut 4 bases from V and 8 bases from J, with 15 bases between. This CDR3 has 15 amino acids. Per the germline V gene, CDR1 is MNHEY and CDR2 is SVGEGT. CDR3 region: CASSSLTTLTNVLTF. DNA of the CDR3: TGTGCCAGCAGTTCCTTGACTACCCTTACCAACGTCCTGACTTTC.

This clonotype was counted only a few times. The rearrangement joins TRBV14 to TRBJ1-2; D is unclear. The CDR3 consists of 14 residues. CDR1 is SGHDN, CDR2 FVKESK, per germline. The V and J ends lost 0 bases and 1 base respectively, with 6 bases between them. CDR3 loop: CASSQDLVNYGYTF. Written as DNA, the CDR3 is TGTGCCAGCAGCCAAGATCTAGTTAACTATGGCTACACCTTC.